A selection of T cell receptor beta chains follows, all from one sample in a study of blood T cell repertoires in COVID-19. Here immunoSEQ multiplex PCR was the method, and the copy in TCRdb shows in-frame clones only, minus some. This sample has approximately 40,000 clones; around four fifths occur once, and the top ten carry 40% to 45%. The sequencing input was peripheral blood. These receptors all stem from a human donor in a cohort sampled during active COVID-19. Each CDR3 is given with its conserved first and last residue. The order of the fields is J gene, clone size, V gene, CDR3 protein. Size tells how often a clone was seen (once, few, many) or the class of an expanded clone, and some rows leave it out.

>TRBJ2-1|-|TRBV28
CASSLGGGARTEQFF
>TRBJ1-4|-|TRBV5-8
CASNRQGNEKLFF
>TRBJ1-6|many|TRBV5-5
CASSPRGGYNSPLHF
>TRBJ1-5|-|TRBV6-1
CASSEGTGVRPQHF
>TRBJ1-5|few|TRBV6-5
CASIQDRGAQPQHF
>TRBJ2-5|-|TRBV5-1
CASSPAGRETQYF
>TRBJ2-2|-|TRBV5-1
CASSLRDRGSGELFF
>TRBJ1-3|-|TRBV5-1
CASSPGQGAKGENTIYF
>TRBJ2-2|-|TRBV9
CASSKSGGVPGELFF
>TRBJ1-2|-|TRBV5-6
CASSFDDSRANYGYTF
>TRBJ2-3|once|TRBV11-1
CASSPGLAGDTQYF
>TRBJ2-2|once|TRBV24-1
CATSDQPGQTNTGELFF
>TRBJ1-6|-|TRBV19
CASSITPVGGRISPLHF
>TRBJ1-4|-|TRBV5-5
CASSHTGTGNEKLFF
>TRBJ2-7|-|TRBV6-6
CASSPSLEQYF
>TRBJ2-1|-|TRBV10-3
CAISRQGANEQFF
>TRBJ2-5|-|TRBV5-4
CASSPSQRGGGETQYF
>TRBJ2-1|once|TRBV6-2/TRBV6-3
CASSTSGQGRGEQFF
>TRBJ2-5|once|TRBV19
CASSTNGLAGVLETQYF